This T cell receptor beta chain is drawn from a study of post-analysis software for immune sequencing data. Whole-study results and caveats: Controls showed significantly higher normalized Chao1 diversity than did multiple sclerosis patients. Higher frequency in patients than in controls was seen for roughly five TRBV segments, with TRBV5-6, TRBV5-1 and TRBV20-1 among them.

This clonotype was seen only a few times. Its antigen is unidentified. Unique molecular identifiers were carried by the TCR beta cDNA libraries. TCRdb re-called the PCR reads through MiXCR, storing one row per CDR3 protein. The repertoire holds 650,000 to 850,000 distinct CDR3 sequences, with just over 45% as singletons. V dropped 5 bases and J dropped 2; count of bases not matched to a gene: 9. The CDR3 is 16 residues long. CDR1 is LNHNV, CDR2 YYDKDF, per germline (reference sequence). Input material: blood. This chain connects TRBV15 to TRBJ2-3, with 8 bases identical to TRBD2. This clonotype originated in a girl aged 5 to 17 with multiple sclerosis. CDR3 coding DNA: TGTGCCACCAGCCGGAGCGGGAGAACCTACACAGATACGCAGTATTTT. It yields the protein CATSRSGRTYTDTQYF.